A selection of T cell receptor beta chains follows, all from one sample in a study of technical replicates of blood from a handful of donors. Sequencing was performed with immunoSEQ multiplex PCR; in TCRdb, only in-frame clones are kept and a portion is missing. There are more than 65,000 clones in the sample; around nine tenths occur only once, and 0.41% lies in the top ten. The material sequenced was T cells isolated from PBMCs. The receptors shown here come from a human donor in good health. CDR3s include the opening cysteine and the closing phenylalanine or tryptophan. Each record gives: clone size, J gene, CDR3 length, D gene, V gene, CDR3 protein, CDR3 DNA. The D gene is left open where the match is weak. Rows give clone size only sometimes, using once, few, many, or a class for an expanded clone.

abundance: .; j_gene: TRBJ2-7; len: 14; d_gene: TRBD1; v_gene: TRBV7-3; CDR3aa: CASSLTGGNYEQYF; CDR3nt: TGTGCCAGCAGCCTCACAGGGGGGAACTACGAGCAGTACTTC
abundance: .; j_gene: TRBJ1-2; len: 13; d_gene: TRBD1; v_gene: TRBV7-8; CDR3aa: CASSFRGDYGYTF; CDR3nt: TGTGCCAGCAGCTTCAGGGGGGACTATGGCTACACCTTC
abundance: .; j_gene: TRBJ1-5; len: 14; d_gene: TRBD1; v_gene: TRBV25-1; CDR3aa: CASSGTGGNQPQHF; CDR3nt: TGTGCCAGCAGTGGGACAGGGGGAAATCAGCCCCAGCATTTT
abundance: once; j_gene: TRBJ2-5; len: 13; d_gene: .; v_gene: TRBV6-1; CDR3aa: CASSVAGQETQYF; CDR3nt: TGTGCCAGCAGTGTTGCGGGCCAAGAGACCCAGTACTTC
abundance: .; j_gene: TRBJ2-5; len: 17; d_gene: TRBD2; v_gene: TRBV19; CDR3aa: CASSIDVLAGDQETQYF; CDR3nt: TGTGCCAGTAGTATAGACGTACTAGCGGGGGACCAAGAGACCCAGTACTTC
abundance: .; j_gene: TRBJ1-2; len: 13; d_gene: .; v_gene: TRBV6-1; CDR3aa: CASSEAGRYGYTF; CDR3nt: TGTGCCAGCAGTGAAGCGGGGCGGTATGGCTACACCTTC
abundance: .; j_gene: TRBJ1-5; len: 16; d_gene: .; v_gene: TRBV4-1; CDR3aa: CASSQKGWGASQPQHF; CDR3nt: TGCGCCAGCAGCCAAAAAGGATGGGGAGCAAGTCAGCCCCAGCATTTT
abundance: .; j_gene: TRBJ2-5; len: 13; d_gene: TRBD2; v_gene: TRBV5-4; CDR3aa: CASSLAGGETQYF; CDR3nt: TGTGCCAGCAGCTTAGCGGGAGGGGAGACCCAGTACTTC
abundance: .; j_gene: TRBJ2-7; len: 16; d_gene: TRBD2; v_gene: TRBV7-6; CDR3aa: CASSLTSGRTSYEQYF; CDR3nt: TGTGCCAGCAGCTTAACTAGCGGGAGGACCTCCTACGAGCAGTACTTC
abundance: .; j_gene: TRBJ2-7; len: 13; d_gene: TRBD1; v_gene: TRBV10-3; CDR3aa: CAISAGGVYEQYF; CDR3nt: TGTGCCATCAGTGCAGGGGGAGTATACGAGCAGTACTTC
abundance: .; j_gene: TRBJ2-5; len: 13; d_gene: .; v_gene: TRBV2; CDR3aa: CASIRGSQETQYF; CDR3nt: TGTGCCAGCATTAGGGGTAGCCAAGAGACCCAGTACTTC
abundance: .; j_gene: TRBJ2-7; len: 15; d_gene: TRBD2; v_gene: TRBV9; CDR3aa: CASSSSGTSFNEQYF; CDR3nt: TGTGCCAGCAGCTCTTCCGGGACTAGCTTCAACGAGCAGTACTTC
abundance: .; j_gene: TRBJ2-1; len: 13; d_gene: .; v_gene: TRBV4-3; CDR3aa: CASSQLTSYEQFF; CDR3nt: TGCGCCAGCAGCCAACTTACTAGTTATGAGCAGTTCTTC
abundance: .; j_gene: TRBJ2-2; len: 16; d_gene: TRBD1; v_gene: TRBV11-2; CDR3aa: CASSLAGQLNTGELFF; CDR3nt: TGTGCCAGCAGCTTAGCGGGACAGCTGAACACCGGGGAGCTGTTTTTT
abundance: .; j_gene: TRBJ2-1; len: 13; d_gene: .; v_gene: TRBV6-5; CDR3aa: CASSAISTDLLFF; CDR3nt: TGTGCCAGCAGTGCGATATCGACAGACTTGCTGTTCTTC
abundance: .; j_gene: TRBJ2-7; len: 12; d_gene: TRBD2; v_gene: TRBV2; CDR3aa: CASSATSDEQYF; CDR3nt: TGTGCCAGCAGTGCGACTAGCGACGAGCAGTACTTC
abundance: few; j_gene: TRBJ2-1; len: 15; d_gene: .; v_gene: TRBV7-9; CDR3aa: CASSKLGQSYNEQFF; CDR3nt: TGTGCCAGCAGCAAACTGGGCCAATCCTACAATGAGCAGTTCTTC
abundance: .; j_gene: TRBJ2-5; len: 12; d_gene: .; v_gene: TRBV5-4; CDR3aa: CASSLNRETQYF; CDR3nt: TGTGCCAGCAGCTTAAATCGAGAGACCCAGTACTTC
abundance: .; j_gene: TRBJ1-2; len: 11; d_gene: .; v_gene: TRBV29-1; CDR3aa: CSVRGNDGYTF; CDR3nt: TGCAGCGTTCGGGGGAACGATGGCTACACCTTC
abundance: .; j_gene: TRBJ1-1; len: 16; d_gene: .; v_gene: TRBV5-6; CDR3aa: CASRSTLYTMNTEAFF; CDR3nt: TGTGCCAGCAGATCCACGCTCTATACCATGAACACTGAAGCTTTCTTT
abundance: .; j_gene: TRBJ2-7; len: 15; d_gene: TRBD2; v_gene: TRBV5-6; CDR3aa: CASSLSVRDYYEQYF; CDR3nt: TGTGCCAGCAGCTTGTCAGTCAGGGACTACTACGAGCAGTACTTC
abundance: .; j_gene: TRBJ2-7; len: 15; d_gene: .; v_gene: TRBV6-5; CDR3aa: CASSYGAPNPYEQYF; CDR3nt: TGTGCCAGCAGTTACGGGGCACCAAATCCCTACGAGCAGTACTTC